This T cell receptor beta chain was profiled in a study of beta chain features in type 1 diabetes. The whole isolated RNA underwent reverse transcription, so sequencing captured expressed TCRB transcripts. TCRdb's copy holds only in-frame clones and misses some; the assay was immunoSEQ multiplex PCR. This table has 300,000 to 400,000 clones, about 12% appearing once. Germline V gene lookup returns CDR1 SGHRS and CDR2 YFSETQ. V was trimmed by 3 bases and J by 1 base, leaving 19 bases between them. The CDR3 has 17 residues. Sequences were obtained from naive CD4+ T cells from blood. This chain connects TRBV5-1 to TRBJ1-1; TRBD1 might be the D (5 bases). The TCR sequence derives from a man aged 18 to 29 in good health. This chain's CDR3 is CASSSTVDHGANTEAFF. Written as DNA, the CDR3 is TGCGCCAGCAGCTCGACAGTCGACCATGGGGCGAACACTGAAGCTTTCTTT.